A selection of T cell receptor beta chains follows, all from one sample in a study of blood T cell repertoires in COVID-19. The repertoire was sequenced with immunoSEQ multiplex PCR; TCRdb's copy has only in-frame clones and lacks some. The sample contains over 200,000 clones, around 90% of which appear only once. Sequencing was performed on peripheral blood. These TCRs come from a woman aged 25 to 39 with acute or convalescent COVID-19. The CDR3 runs from the conserved cysteine through the conserved F or W.

j_call | v_call | cdr3_aa
TRBJ2-7 | TRBV19 | CASSISGYSSYEQYF
TRBJ2-1 | TRBV19 | CASSSGSVSEQFF
TRBJ1-3 | TRBV15 | CATKDGQGSGNTIYF
TRBJ2-5 | TRBV7-2 | CASSFSGRETQYF
TRBJ1-1 | TRBV6-2/TRBV6-3 | CASSYRVGGRGGDTEAFF
TRBJ2-4 | TRBV3-1/TRBV3-2 | CASSHGGRAKNIQYF
TRBJ2-5 | TRBV3-1/TRBV3-2 | CASSQRQGLALDRETQYF
TRBJ2-1 | TRBV6-5 | CASSYSRVLSYNEQFF
TRBJ2-1 | TRBV6-5 | CASKIGVSYNEQFF
TRBJ2-1 | TRBV7-8 | CASSQGTRRANEQFF
TRBJ1-1 | TRBV19 | CASSPTGGLTEAFF
TRBJ1-4 | TRBV6-5 | CASRDRAANEKLFF
TRBJ2-7 | TRBV27 | CASSSISGRAPYF
TRBJ2-5 | TRBV10-3 | CATVGGTGETQYF
TRBJ2-1 | TRBV15 | CATSRDWTSVYNEQFF
TRBJ2-7 | TRBV3-1/TRBV3-2 | CASSHSGGQSTYEQYF
TRBJ2-6 | TRBV9 | CASSVEVSGRTGANVLTF
TRBJ2-5 | TRBV6-4 | CASSEGTGSETQYF
TRBJ1-4 | TRBV7-2 | CASSLVQPGELFF
TRBJ2-3 | TRBV6-5 | CASTPSGRAGDTQYF
TRBJ2-1 | TRBV5-8 | CASNNKTTSYNEQFF
TRBJ2-7 | TRBV10-2 | CASSESQREHEQYF
TRBJ2-3 | TRBV2 | CASSGTGLAALSTDTQYF
TRBJ2-5 | TRBV5-1 | CASSLAAGGPRETQYF
TRBJ2-5 | TRBV6-5 | CASRFSGGRAETQYF
TRBJ2-2 | TRBV7-9 | CASTGAWSSGSINTGELFF
TRBJ2-2 | TRBV29-1 | CSGGHSNTGELFF
TRBJ1-3 | TRBV3-1/TRBV3-2 | CASSRLASLGVSGNTIYF
TRBJ2-3 | TRBV24-1 | CATSDLGASSTDTQYF
TRBJ2-1 | TRBV9 | CASSMGLAGENEQFF
TRBJ2-2 | TRBV19 | CASSIAPRGAGELFF
TRBJ1-5 | TRBV21-1 | CASSSLNQPQHF
TRBJ2-7 | TRBV7-9 | CASSDRGFEQYF
TRBJ1-4 | TRBV27 | CASSKNRGTNEKLFF
TRBJ2-2 | TRBV10-2 | CASSEQGVTGELFF
TRBJ2-3 | TRBV2 | CASSMASGRDTQYF
TRBJ2-7 | TRBV18 | CASSPPGAGKGEQYF
TRBJ2-1 | TRBV27 | CASTKGTAYDEQFF
TRBJ2-3 | TRBV5-5 | CASSHTWAGEDTQYF
TRBJ1-5 | TRBV5-5 | CASSFWDSHNQPQHF
TRBJ1-5 | TRBV7-9 | CASSLGNRADQPQHF
TRBJ2-4 | TRBV7-9 | CASSLNVAEGIQYF
TRBJ2-2 | TRBV19 | CASPKNTGELFF
TRBJ2-2 | TRBV27 | CASSLLTGELFF
TRBJ1-6 | TRBV7-2 | CASSPGSRNSPLHF
TRBJ2-6 | TRBV30 | CASKGTGPVGANVLTF
TRBJ1-1 | TRBV18 | CASSPRGQNTEAFF
TRBJ1-1 | TRBV12-3/TRBV12-4 | CASSLGAEAFF
TRBJ2-3 | TRBV10-3 | CAISDGTGAGSDTQYF
TRBJ2-7 | TRBV9 | CASSVEGGDTYEQYF
TRBJ2-2 | TRBV27 | CASSTNRGLAARTNTGELFF
TRBJ1-2 | TRBV20-1 | CSARQGYGYTF
TRBJ2-1 | TRBV7-2 | CASSLIRGGGEQFF
TRBJ1-2 | TRBV7-9 | CASSPPGQGLLGYGYTF